This TCR beta chain was sequenced during a study of blood T cell repertoires in COVID-19. The wider study: The United States, Italy and Spain were the sources of the acute and convalescent COVID-19 samples. T cells, B-cell-depleted T cells, or PBMCs supplied cDNA or gDNA.

Authors' data handling: Counts of nucleated cells, estimated from reference gene primer amplification, were obtained. Only in-frame clones appear in the TCRdb table, and some are missing; sequencing was by immunoSEQ multiplex PCR. V, J and clone size are taken as reported in that table, and D and trimming were inferred from the DNA itself. Here the sample spans around 180,000 clones, nearly 85% being singletons. The CDR3 has 14 amino acids. Germline V gene lookup returns CDR1 SGHRS and CDR2 YFSETQ. Trimming pared 3 bases from V and 0 bases from J, leaving 9 bases between. The rearrangement uses TRBV5-1 and TRBJ2-5; the D gene is possibly TRBD1 (6 bases). The origin of this receptor is a woman aged 25 to 45 with acute or convalescent COVID-19. The sequenced sample consisted of peripheral blood. CDR3 region: CASSSQGYQETQYF. For the CDR3, the DNA is TGCGCCAGCAGCTCCCAGGGGTACCAAGAGACCCAGTACTTC.